The 2 T cell receptor beta chains reported below all come from one sample, sequenced in a study of cytomegalovirus exposure and HLA in healthy donors. A multiplex PCR was run with 60 Vbeta primers and 13 Jbeta primers. Libraries were prepared by immunoSEQ multiplex PCR; TCRdb keeps only in-frame clonotypes and omits some of them. The table lists 100,000 to 130,000 clones, 74% of them singletons. Sequencing was performed on PBMCs. These receptors were collected from a middle-aged woman in good health and CMV-seropositive.

The chain links TRBV4-3 to TRBJ1-2; possibly TRBD1 for D (5 bases). V was pared by 0 bases and J by 1 base, with 9 bases between. Germline V gives CDR1 LGHNA, CDR2 YSLEER. The CDR3 contains 15 residues. The CDR3 protein is CASSQDLGRNYGYTF. CDR3 nucleotide sequence: TGCGCCAGCAGCCAAGATCTGGGGCGTAACTATGGCTACACCTTC.

By share, this clone ranks as medium-sized. Other DNA variants within this sample encode the same CDR3. The chain links TRBV6-6 to TRBJ1-2; a possible D gene is TRBD1 (5 bases). Per germline, CDR1 MNHNY and CDR2 SVGAGI (reference sequence). Trimming shortened V by 0 bases and J by 2 bases, and 10 bases separated the two germline ends. This CDR3 is 15 amino acids long. The CDR3 is CASSYSPGGNYGYTF. The CDR3 nucleotides are TGTGCCAGCAGTTACTCGCCGGGGGGGAACTATGGCTACACCTTC.